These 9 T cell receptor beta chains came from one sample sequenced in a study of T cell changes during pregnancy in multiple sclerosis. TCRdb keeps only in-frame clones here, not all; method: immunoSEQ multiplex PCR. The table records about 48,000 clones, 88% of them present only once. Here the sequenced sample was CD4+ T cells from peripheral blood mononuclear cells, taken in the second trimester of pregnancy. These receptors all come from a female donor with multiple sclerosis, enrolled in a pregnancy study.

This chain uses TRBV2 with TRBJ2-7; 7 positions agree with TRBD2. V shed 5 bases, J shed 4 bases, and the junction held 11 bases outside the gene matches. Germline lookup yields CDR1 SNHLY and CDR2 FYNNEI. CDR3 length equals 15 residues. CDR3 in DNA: TGTGCCAGCAGTCAGGATCGGGACTACTCATACGAGCAGTACTTC. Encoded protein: CASSQDRDYSYEQYF.

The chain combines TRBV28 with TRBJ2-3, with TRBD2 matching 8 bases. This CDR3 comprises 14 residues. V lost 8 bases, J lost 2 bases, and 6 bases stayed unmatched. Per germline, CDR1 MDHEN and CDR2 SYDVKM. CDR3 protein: CASFGGGPTDTQYF. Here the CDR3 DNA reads TGTGCCAGCTTCGGGGGGGGCCCCACAGATACGCAGTATTTT.

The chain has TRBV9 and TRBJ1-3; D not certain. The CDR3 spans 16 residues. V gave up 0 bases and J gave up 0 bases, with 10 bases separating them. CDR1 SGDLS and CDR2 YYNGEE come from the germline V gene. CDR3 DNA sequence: TGTGCCAGCAGCGTAGGCGGCACGAGCTCTGGAAACACCATATATTTT. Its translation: CASSVGGTSSGNTIYF.

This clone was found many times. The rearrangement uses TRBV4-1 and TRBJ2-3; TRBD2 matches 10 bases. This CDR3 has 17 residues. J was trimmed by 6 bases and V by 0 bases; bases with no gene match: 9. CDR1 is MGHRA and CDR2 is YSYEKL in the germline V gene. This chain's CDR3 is CASSQESGRAMGDTQYF. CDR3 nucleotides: TGCGCCAGCAGCCAAGAAAGCGGGAGGGCCATGGGGGATACGCAGTATTTT.

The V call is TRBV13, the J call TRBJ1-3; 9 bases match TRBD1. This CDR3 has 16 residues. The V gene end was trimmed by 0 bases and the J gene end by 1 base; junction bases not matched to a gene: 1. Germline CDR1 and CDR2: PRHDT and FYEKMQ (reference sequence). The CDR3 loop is CASSLGQGASGNTIYF. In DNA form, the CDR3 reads TGTGCCAGCAGCTTAGGACAGGGGGCTTCTGGAAACACCATATATTTT.

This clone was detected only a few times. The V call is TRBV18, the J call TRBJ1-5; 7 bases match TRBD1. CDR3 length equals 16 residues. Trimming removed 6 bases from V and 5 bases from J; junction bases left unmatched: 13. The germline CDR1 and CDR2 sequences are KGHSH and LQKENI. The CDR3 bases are TGTGCCAGCTCCGGCCGGGAGGGGGCTTTTGATCAGCCCCAGCATTTT. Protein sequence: CASSGREGAFDQPQHF.

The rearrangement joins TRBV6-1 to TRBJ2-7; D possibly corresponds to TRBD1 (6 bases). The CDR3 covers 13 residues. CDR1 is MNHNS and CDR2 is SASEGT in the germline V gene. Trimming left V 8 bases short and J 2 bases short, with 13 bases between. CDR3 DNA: TGTGCCAGCTGGCAGGGGCACCCCTACGAGCAGTACTTC. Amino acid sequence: CASWQGHPYEQYF.

The CDR3 is CASSQDRSFNQPQHF. The CDR3, as DNA: TGCGCCAGCAGCCAAGATCGCAGTTTCAATCAGCCCCAGCATTTT. The rearrangement uses TRBV4-3 and TRBJ1-5; no clear D gene. The germline V gene encodes CDR1 LGHNA and CDR2 YSLEER. The ends were cut back, 0 bases at V and 3 bases at J, with 9 bases in the middle. The CDR3 has 15 amino acids.

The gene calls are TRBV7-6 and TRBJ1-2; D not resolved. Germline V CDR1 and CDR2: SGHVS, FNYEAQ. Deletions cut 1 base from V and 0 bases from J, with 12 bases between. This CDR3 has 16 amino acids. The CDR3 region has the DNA TGTGCCAGCAGCTTAGTCCGTAGTGCTACTAACTATGGCTACACCTTC. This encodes CASSLVRSATNYGYTF.